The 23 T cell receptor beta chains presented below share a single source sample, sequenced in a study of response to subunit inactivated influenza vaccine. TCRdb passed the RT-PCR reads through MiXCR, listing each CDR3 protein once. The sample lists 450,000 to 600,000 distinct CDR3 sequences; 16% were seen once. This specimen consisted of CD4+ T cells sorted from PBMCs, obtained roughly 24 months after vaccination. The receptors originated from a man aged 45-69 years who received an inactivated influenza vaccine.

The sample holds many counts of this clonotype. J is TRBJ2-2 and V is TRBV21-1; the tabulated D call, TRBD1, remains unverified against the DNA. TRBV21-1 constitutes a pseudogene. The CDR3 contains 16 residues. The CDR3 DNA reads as TGTGCCAGCAGCCGAAAGGGGGGCCATGGCACCGGGGAGCTGTTTTTT. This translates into CASSRKGGHGTGELFF.

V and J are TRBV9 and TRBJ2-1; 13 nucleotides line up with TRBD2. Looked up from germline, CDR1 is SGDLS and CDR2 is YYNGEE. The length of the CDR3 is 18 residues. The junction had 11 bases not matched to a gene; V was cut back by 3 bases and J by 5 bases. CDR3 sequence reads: CASSARTSGSAIHNEQFF. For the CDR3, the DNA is TGTGCCAGCAGCGCACGGACTAGCGGGAGCGCAATACACAATGAGCAGTTCTTC.

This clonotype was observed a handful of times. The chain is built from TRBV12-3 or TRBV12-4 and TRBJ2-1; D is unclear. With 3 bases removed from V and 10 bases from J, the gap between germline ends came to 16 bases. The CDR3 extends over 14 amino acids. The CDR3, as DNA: TGTGCCAGCAGTTTGATCGGCGGTAGTCGAGAGCAGTTCTTC. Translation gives CASSLIGGSREQFF.

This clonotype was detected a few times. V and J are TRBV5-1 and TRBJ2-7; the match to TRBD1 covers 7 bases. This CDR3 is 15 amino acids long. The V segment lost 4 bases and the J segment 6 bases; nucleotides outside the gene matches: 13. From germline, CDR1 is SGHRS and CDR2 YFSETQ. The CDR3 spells CASSSRQGRGSEQYF. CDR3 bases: TGCGCCAGCAGCAGCCGACAGGGAAGGGGGAGCGAGCAGTACTTC.

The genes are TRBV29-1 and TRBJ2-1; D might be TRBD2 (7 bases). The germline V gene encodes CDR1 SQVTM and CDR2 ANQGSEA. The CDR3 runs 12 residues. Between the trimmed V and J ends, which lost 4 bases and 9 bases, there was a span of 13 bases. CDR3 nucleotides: TGCAGCGTTGCCGGGGGGCGGGGTGAGCAGTTCTTC. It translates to CSVAGGRGEQFF.

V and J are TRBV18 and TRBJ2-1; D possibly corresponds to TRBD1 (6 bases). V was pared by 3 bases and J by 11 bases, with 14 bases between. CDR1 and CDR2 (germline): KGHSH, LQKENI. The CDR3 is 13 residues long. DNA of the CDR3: TGTGCCAGCTCACCCTCATCACAGGGCCAGCAGTTCTTC. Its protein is CASSPSSQGQQFF.

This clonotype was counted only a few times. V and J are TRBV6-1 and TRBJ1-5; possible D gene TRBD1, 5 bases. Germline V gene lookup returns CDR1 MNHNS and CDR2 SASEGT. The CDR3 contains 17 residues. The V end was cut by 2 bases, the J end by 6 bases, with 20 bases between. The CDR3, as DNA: TGTGCCAGCAGTGAAAGGAGGCGACAGTGGGGTACTCAGCCCCAGCATTTT. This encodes CASSERRRQWGTQPQHF.

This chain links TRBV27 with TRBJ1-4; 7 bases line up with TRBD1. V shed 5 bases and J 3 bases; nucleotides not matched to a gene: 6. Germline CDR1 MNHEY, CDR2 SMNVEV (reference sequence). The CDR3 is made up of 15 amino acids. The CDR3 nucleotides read TGTGCCAGCAGTCCATGGACAGGAGCTAATGAAAAACTGTTTTTT. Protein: CASSPWTGANEKLFF.

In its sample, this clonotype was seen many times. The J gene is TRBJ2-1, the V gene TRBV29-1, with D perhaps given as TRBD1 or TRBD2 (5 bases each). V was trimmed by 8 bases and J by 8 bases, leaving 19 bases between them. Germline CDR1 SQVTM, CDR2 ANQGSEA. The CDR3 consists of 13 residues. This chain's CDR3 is CSIRDPAVDEQFF. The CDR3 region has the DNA TGCAGCATCCGGGACCCAGCAGTGGATGAGCAGTTCTTC.

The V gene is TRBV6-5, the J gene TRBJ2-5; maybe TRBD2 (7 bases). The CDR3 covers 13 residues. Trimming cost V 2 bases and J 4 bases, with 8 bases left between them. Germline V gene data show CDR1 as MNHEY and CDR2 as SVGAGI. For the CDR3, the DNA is TGTGCCAGCAGTTACCGGGGGGCAGAGACCCAGTACTTC. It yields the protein CASSYRGAETQYF.

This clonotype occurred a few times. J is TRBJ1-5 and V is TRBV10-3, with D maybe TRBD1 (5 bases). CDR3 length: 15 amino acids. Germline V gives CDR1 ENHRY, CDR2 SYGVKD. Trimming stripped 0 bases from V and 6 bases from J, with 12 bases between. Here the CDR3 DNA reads TGTGCCATCAGTGAGTCGTGGGGGGAGGCTCAGCCCCAGCATTTT. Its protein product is CAISESWGEAQPQHF.

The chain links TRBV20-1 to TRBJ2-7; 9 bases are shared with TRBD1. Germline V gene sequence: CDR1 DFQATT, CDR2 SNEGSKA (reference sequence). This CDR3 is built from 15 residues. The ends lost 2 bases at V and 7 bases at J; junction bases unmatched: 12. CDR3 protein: CSARPPRRGQGEQYF. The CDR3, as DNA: TGCAGTGCTAGACCTCCGAGGAGGGGACAGGGTGAGCAGTACTTC.

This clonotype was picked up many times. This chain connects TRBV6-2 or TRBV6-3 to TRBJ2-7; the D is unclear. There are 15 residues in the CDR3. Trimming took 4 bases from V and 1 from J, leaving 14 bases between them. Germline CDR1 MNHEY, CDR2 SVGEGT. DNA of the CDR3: TGTGCCAGCAGTTCAACTTCCCGAACTTCCTACGAGCAGTACTTC. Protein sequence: CASSSTSRTSYEQYF.

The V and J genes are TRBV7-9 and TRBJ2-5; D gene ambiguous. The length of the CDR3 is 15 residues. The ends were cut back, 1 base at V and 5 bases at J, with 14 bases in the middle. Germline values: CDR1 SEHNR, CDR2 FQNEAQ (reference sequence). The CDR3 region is CASSLEGRNWETQYF. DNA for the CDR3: TGTGCCAGCAGCTTAGAAGGCCGAAACTGGGAGACCCAGTACTTC.

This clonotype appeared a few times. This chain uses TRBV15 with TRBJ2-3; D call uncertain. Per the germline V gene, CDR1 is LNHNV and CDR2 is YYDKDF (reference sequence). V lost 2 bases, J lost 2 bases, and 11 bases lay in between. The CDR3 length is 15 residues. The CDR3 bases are TGTGCCACCAGCAGAAACTTGGGGTCCACAGATACGCAGTATTTT. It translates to CATSRNLGSTDTQYF.

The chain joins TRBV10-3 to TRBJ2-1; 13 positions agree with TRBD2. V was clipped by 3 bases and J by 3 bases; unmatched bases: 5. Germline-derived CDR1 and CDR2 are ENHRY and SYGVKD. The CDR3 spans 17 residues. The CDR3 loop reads CAISDKGTSGNYNEQFF. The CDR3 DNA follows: TGTGCCATCAGTGACAAGGGGACTAGCGGGAACTACAATGAGCAGTTCTTC.

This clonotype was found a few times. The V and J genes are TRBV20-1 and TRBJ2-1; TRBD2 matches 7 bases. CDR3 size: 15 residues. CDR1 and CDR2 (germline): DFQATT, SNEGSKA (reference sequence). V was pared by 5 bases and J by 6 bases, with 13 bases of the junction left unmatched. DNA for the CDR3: TGCAGTGCTGGAGCGGGACTAACAGTGGGCAATGAGCAGTTCTTC. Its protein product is CSAGAGLTVGNEQFF.

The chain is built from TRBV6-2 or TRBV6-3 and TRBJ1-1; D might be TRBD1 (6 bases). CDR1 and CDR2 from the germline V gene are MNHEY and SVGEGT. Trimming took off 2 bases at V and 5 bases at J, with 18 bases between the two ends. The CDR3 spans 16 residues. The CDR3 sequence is CASSYAQNRVGTEAFF. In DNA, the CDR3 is TGTGCCAGCAGTTACGCCCAAAACAGGGTAGGAACTGAAGCTTTCTTT.

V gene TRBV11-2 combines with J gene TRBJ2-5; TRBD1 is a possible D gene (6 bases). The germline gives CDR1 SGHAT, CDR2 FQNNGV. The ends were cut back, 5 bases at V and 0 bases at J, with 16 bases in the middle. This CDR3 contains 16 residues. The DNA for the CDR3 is TGTGCCAGCAGCCCCCCGTGGACAGCGTACCAAGAGACCCAGTACTTC. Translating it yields CASSPPWTAYQETQYF.

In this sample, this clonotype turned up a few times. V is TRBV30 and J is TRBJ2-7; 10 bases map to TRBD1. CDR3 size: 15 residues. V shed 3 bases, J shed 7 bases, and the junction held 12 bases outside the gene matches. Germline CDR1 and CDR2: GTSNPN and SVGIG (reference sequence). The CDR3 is CAWSSDRDRGDEQYF. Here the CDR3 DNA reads TGTGCCTGGAGCTCAGACCGGGACAGGGGCGATGAGCAGTACTTC.

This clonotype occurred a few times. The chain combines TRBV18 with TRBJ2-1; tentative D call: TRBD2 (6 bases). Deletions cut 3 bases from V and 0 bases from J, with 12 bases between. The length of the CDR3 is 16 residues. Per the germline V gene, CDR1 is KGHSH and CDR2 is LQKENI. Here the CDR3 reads CASSPSGASSYNEQFF. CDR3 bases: TGTGCCAGCTCACCTAGCGGAGCGAGCTCCTACAATGAGCAGTTCTTC.

CDR3 nucleotides: TGTGCCAGCAGCCGGGGGGTATCTGGGGTTGCCGGTCAAGAGACCCAGTACTTC. Translated: CASSRGVSGVAGQETQYF. This chain uses TRBV4-2 with TRBJ2-5, with a tentative D call TRBD2 (6 bases). This CDR3 contains 18 residues. Germline V gene sequence: CDR1 LGHNA, CDR2 YNFKEQ. V was trimmed by 4 bases and J by 2 bases, leaving 23 bases between them.

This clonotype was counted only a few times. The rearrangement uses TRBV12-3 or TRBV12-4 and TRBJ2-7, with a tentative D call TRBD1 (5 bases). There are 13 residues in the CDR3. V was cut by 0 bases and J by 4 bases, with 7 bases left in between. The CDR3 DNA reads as TGTGCCAGCAGTTTAGCAGGGGTATACGAGCAGTACTTC. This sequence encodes CASSLAGVYEQYF.